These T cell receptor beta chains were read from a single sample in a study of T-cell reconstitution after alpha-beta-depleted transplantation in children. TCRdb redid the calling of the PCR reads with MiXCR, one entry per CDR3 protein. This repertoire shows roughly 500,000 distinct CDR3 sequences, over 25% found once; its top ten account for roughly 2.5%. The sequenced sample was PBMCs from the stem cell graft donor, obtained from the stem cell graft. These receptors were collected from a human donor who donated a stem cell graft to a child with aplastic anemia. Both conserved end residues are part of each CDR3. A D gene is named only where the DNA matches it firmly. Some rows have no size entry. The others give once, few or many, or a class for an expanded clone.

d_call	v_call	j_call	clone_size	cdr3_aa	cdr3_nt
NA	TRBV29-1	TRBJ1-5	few	CSVADGYRANQPQHF	TGCAGCGTTGCGGACGGCTACAGGGCCAATCAGCCCCAGCATTTT
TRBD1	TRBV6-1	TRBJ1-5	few	CASSIQGSNQPQHF	TGTGCCAGCAGCATACAGGGGTCCAATCAGCCCCAGCATTTT
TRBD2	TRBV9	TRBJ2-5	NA	CASSGGTSGFGETQYF	TGTGCCAGCAGCGGAGGGACTAGCGGTTTTGGGGAGACCCAGTACTTC
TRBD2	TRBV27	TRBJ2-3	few	CASSPAGGRVVDTQYF	TGTGCCAGCAGTCCGGCTGGCGGGAGGGTTGTAGATACGCAGTATTTT
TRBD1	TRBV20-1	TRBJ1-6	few	CSAPTTGANNSPLHF	TGCAGTGCTCCCACTACAGGGGCCAATAATTCACCCCTCCACTTT
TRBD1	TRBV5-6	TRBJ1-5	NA	CASSFRGQGIQPQHF	TGTGCCAGCAGCTTTAGGGGACAGGGGATACAGCCCCAGCATTTT
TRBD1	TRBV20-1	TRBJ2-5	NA	CSACEGGRGPSETQYF	TGCAGTGCCTGTGAAGGGGGCAGGGGGCCGTCGGAGACCCAGTACTTC
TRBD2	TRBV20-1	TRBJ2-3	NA	CSARDSRGRAGDTQYF	TGCAGTGCTAGAGATTCGCGCGGGAGGGCCGGAGATACGCAGTATTTT
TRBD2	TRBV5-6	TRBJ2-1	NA	CASSWGLAGGPYNEQFF	TGTGCCAGCAGCTGGGGACTAGCGGGAGGGCCCTACAATGAGCAGTTCTTC
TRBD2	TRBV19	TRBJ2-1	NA	CASSMGGSGYNEQFF	TGTGCCAGTAGTATGGGGGGGAGCGGTTACAATGAGCAGTTCTTC
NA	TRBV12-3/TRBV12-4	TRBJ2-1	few	CASSLDRGIVYNEQFF	TGTGCCAGCAGTTTAGATCGCGGGATTGTCTACAATGAGCAGTTCTTC
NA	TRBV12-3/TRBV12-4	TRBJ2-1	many	CASSPQGEGNEQFF	TGTGCCAGCAGTCCCCAGGGGGAGGGCAATGAGCAGTTCTTC
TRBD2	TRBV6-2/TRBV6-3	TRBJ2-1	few	CASSYSTRLAGFGNEQFF	TGTGCCAGCAGTTACTCGACTAGGCTAGCGGGTTTCGGGAATGAGCAGTTCTTC
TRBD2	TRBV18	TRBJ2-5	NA	CASSPSSAGQETQYF	TGTGCCAGCTCACCGTCCTCAGCGGGGCAAGAGACCCAGTACTTC
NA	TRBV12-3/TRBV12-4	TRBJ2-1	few	CASSRGGGSSYNEQFF	TGTGCCAGCAGTAGGGGAGGCGGAAGCTCCTACAATGAGCAGTTCTTC
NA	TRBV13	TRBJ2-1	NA	CASSLRLHNEQFF	TGTGCCAGCAGCCTCAGACTTCACAATGAGCAGTTCTTC
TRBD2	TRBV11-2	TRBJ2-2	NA	CASTQPSGRARGTGELFF	TGTGCCAGCACCCAACCCAGCGGGAGGGCTAGGGGCACCGGGGAGCTGTTTTTT
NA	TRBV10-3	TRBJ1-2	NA	CAISAITQGKGGYTF	TGTGCCATCAGTGCAATAACGCAGGGGAAGGGAGGCTACACCTTC
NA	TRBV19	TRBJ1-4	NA	CASSIWAATNEKLFF	TGTGCCAGTAGTATATGGGCCGCAACTAATGAAAAACTGTTTTTT
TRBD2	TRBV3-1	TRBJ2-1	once	CASSPWTSGSNEQFF	TGTGCCAGCAGCCCATGGACTAGCGGGAGCAATGAGCAGTTCTTC
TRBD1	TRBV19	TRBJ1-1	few	CASSRTGENTEAFF	TGTGCCAGCAGCAGGACAGGGGAGAACACTGAAGCTTTCTTT
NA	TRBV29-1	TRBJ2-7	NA	CSVGQTASSYEQYF	TGCAGCGTTGGCCAAACGGCGAGCTCCTACGAGCAGTACTTC
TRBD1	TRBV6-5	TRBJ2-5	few	CASSYATGGIQETQYF	TGTGCCAGCAGTTACGCGACAGGGGGTATCCAAGAGACCCAGTACTTC
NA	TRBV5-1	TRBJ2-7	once	CASSLVDGHYEQYF	TGCGCCAGCAGCTTGGTCGACGGACACTACGAGCAGTACTTC
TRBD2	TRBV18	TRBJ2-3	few	CASSPLLAESTDTQYF	TGTGCCAGCTCACCACTACTAGCGGAGAGCACAGATACGCAGTATTTT
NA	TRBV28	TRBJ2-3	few	CASSQGELITDTQYF	TGTGCCAGCAGCCAGGGAGAGCTGATCACAGATACGCAGTATTTT
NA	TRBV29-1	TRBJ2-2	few	CSVLLDTGELFF	TGCAGCGTTCTCCTAGACACCGGGGAGCTGTTTTTT
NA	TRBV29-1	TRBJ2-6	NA	CSVEDSNSGANVLTF	TGCAGCGTTGAAGACAGTAACTCTGGGGCCAACGTCCTGACTTTC
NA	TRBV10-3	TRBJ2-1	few	CAISDNGEQFF	TGTGCCATCAGTGATAACGGTGAGCAGTTCTTC
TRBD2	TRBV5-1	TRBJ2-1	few	CASSGWTSEYNEQFF	TGCGCCAGCAGCGGATGGACTAGCGAGTACAATGAGCAGTTCTTC